One sample yielded the 22 T cell receptor beta chains listed below, sequenced in a study of blood T cell repertoires in COVID-19. The protocol was immunoSEQ multiplex PCR, while the TCRdb copy is restricted to in-frame clones and leaves out a portion. The table shows approximately 300,000 clones, with roughly 91% occurring only once. The sample consisted of peripheral blood. These receptors originate from a middle-aged man with acute or convalescent COVID-19.

The chain carries TRBV4-2 and TRBJ1-2, with D perhaps TRBD1 (6 bases). The CDR3 length is 14 residues. Trimming shortened V by 4 bases and J by 3 bases, and 12 bases separated the two germline ends. Germline V gene lookup returns CDR1 LGHNA and CDR2 YNFKEQ. The DNA for the CDR3 is TGTGCCAGCAGCCGAGCGGCAGGGGACTATGGCTACACCTTC. Protein sequence: CASSRAAGDYGYTF.

V usage is TRBV19 and J usage is TRBJ1-1; the match to TRBD1 covers 8 bases. V lost 11 bases to trimming and J lost 3 bases; unmatched junction nucleotides: 5. Looked up from germline, CDR1 is LNHDA and CDR2 is SQIVND (reference sequence). The length of the CDR3 is 12 residues. The CDR3 here is CASQTGDTEAFF. CDR3 coding DNA: TGTGCCTCCCAGACAGGGGACACTGAAGCTTTCTTT.

This clone was seen a single time. The J gene is TRBJ1-2, the V gene TRBV24-1; TRBD1 aligns across 8 bases. This CDR3 has 17 residues. The V segment lost 4 bases and the J segment 2 bases; nucleotides outside the gene matches: 11. Germline CDR1 reads KGHDR; CDR2 reads SFDVKD. The CDR3 nucleotides are TGTGCCACCAGTGACCACGGGAACAGGGGGTCAAACTATGGCTACACCTTC. It translates to CATSDHGNRGSNYGYTF.

This rearrangement joins TRBV19 to TRBJ2-1, with TRBD1 as a possible D gene (6 bases). V lost 2 bases and J lost 7, with 12 bases in between. The CDR3 has 14 residues. Germline lookup yields CDR1 LNHDA and CDR2 SQIVND (reference sequence). The chain's CDR3 is CASSIMGRGNEQFF. DNA for the CDR3: TGTGCCAGTAGTATAATGGGAAGGGGGAATGAGCAGTTCTTC.

The genes are TRBV6-5 and TRBJ2-2; maybe TRBD2 (5 bases). CDR3 length equals 13 residues. Germline V gene sequence: CDR1 MNHEY, CDR2 SVGAGI. Trimming took off 5 bases at V and 6 bases at J, with 10 bases between the two ends. Here the CDR3 reads CASSPWESGELFF. The CDR3 DNA follows: TGTGCCAGCAGTCCCTGGGAGTCCGGGGAGCTGTTTTTT.

The V gene is TRBV5-1, the J gene TRBJ1-1, with no clear D. The V end was cut by 5 bases, the J end by 4 bases, with 18 bases between. The CDR3 sequence is 15 residues long. CDR1 SGHRS and CDR2 YFSETQ come from the germline V gene. Written as DNA, the CDR3 is TGCGCCAGCAGGGAGGGCTCCAAGGGAGCCACTGAAGCTTTCTTT. Its protein is CASREGSKGATEAFF.

The rearrangement uses TRBV7-9 and TRBJ1-1; no definite D call. The V and J ends lost 3 bases and 3 bases respectively, with 8 bases between them. The germline V gene encodes CDR1 SEHNR and CDR2 FQNEAQ (reference sequence). This CDR3 is built from 13 residues. The DNA for the CDR3 is TGTGCCAGCAGCTTTTCGGTTGACACTGAAGCTTTCTTT. Protein sequence: CASSFSVDTEAFF. Full variable domain (outside the CDR3, taken from reference TRBV7-9 and TRBJ1-1): DTGVSQNPRHKITKRGQNVTFRCDPISEHNRLYWYRQTLGQGPEFLTYFQNEAQLEKSRLLSDRFSAERPKGSFSTLEIQRTEQGDSAMYLCASSFSVDTEAFFGQGTRLTVV.

The V and J genes are TRBV9 and TRBJ1-6, with 10 bases that match TRBD1. V dropped 0 bases and J dropped 7; count of bases not matched to a gene: 4. This CDR3 is 16 amino acids long. From germline, CDR1 is SGDLS and CDR2 YYNGEE. The CDR3 here is CASSVGQGAENSPLHF. The CDR3 bases are TGTGCCAGCAGCGTAGGACAGGGGGCGGAGAATTCACCCCTCCACTTT.

This chain connects TRBV18 to TRBJ2-1, with 10 positions matching TRBD1. There are 15 residues in the CDR3. CDR1 and CDR2 from the germline V gene are KGHSH and LQKENI. V trimming: 5 bases; J trimming: 7 bases; junction bases outside the gene matches: 8. CDR3 DNA sequence: TGTGCCAGCTCATCTACGGGACAGGGGTGGAATGAGCAGTTCTTC. Translation gives CASSSTGQGWNEQFF.

CDR3 bases: TGCGCCAGCAGCCTGCTACTTAACTATGGCTACACCTTC. This gives the protein CASSLLLNYGYTF. The chain combines TRBV5-1 with TRBJ1-2; D gene ambiguous. CDR1 is SGHRS and CDR2 is YFSETQ in the germline V gene. V dropped 4 bases and J dropped 1 base, with 8 bases sitting between them. The CDR3 contains 13 residues.

Notes on this clone: At one boundary the junction diverges from the germline segment, which might be a read error. V gene TRBV3-1 (or the pseudogene TRBV3-2) combines with J gene TRBJ1-4, with D maybe TRBD1 (5 bases). The CDR3 extends over 13 amino acids. The germline CDR1 and CDR2 sequences are LGHDT and YNNKEL (reference sequence). In DNA, the CDR3 is TGTGCCAGCAGCCAAGATGGGGGGAAAACCCTTGTTTTT. It is translated as CASSQDGGKTLVF.

The rearrangement links TRBV19 to TRBJ2-7; D not certain. CDR1 is LNHDA, CDR2 SQIVND, per germline (reference sequence). Trimming stripped 5 bases from V and 3 bases from J, with 11 bases between. The CDR3 is made up of 13 amino acids. The DNA for the CDR3 is TGTGCCAGTAGTCTATCCTCAAGCTACGAGCAGTACTTC. Protein product: CASSLSSSYEQYF. Full variable domain (remainder filled in from reference TRBV19 and TRBJ2-7): DGGITQSPKYLFRKEGQNVTLSCEQNLNHDAMYWYRQDPGQGLRLIYYSQIVNDFQKGDIAEGYSVSREKKESFPLTVTSAQKNPTAFYLCASSLSSSYEQYFGPGTRLTVT.

The V call is TRBV5-4, the J call TRBJ1-1; D ambiguous. V gave up 3 bases and J gave up 0 bases, with 12 bases separating them. This CDR3 contains 15 residues. Germline-derived CDR1 and CDR2 are SGHNT and YYREEE (reference sequence). CDR3 amino acids: CASSSPQPMNTEAFF. The CDR3 DNA reads TGTGCCAGCAGCTCCCCACAGCCCATGAACACTGAAGCTTTCTTT.

DNA of the CDR3: TGCGCCAGCAGCACCGGACTCAGCACAGATACGCAGTATTTT. Its protein is CASSTGLSTDTQYF. The V and J genes are TRBV4-1 and TRBJ2-3, with D tentatively TRBD2 (5 bases). Germline CDR1 and CDR2: MGHRA and YSYEKL. CDR3 length equals 14 residues. The V gene lost 5 bases and the J gene lost 0 bases, with 9 bases spanning the gap.

This chain links TRBV5-5 with TRBJ2-6, with 9 bases aligning to TRBD1. There are 18 residues in the CDR3. Trimming cost V 4 bases and J 3 bases; bases outside gene matches: 11. Germline V lookup: CDR1 SGHKS, CDR2 YYEKEE (reference sequence). The CDR3 nucleotides are TGTGCCAGCAGCGTCTCCGGGACAGGGTCATATGGGGCCAACGTCCTGACTTTC. Translating gives CASSVSGTGSYGANVLTF.

The rearrangement joins TRBV3-1 (or the pseudogene TRBV3-2) to TRBJ2-1, with D perhaps TRBD1 (5 bases). Germline CDR1 reads LGHDT; CDR2 reads YNNKEL (reference sequence). The CDR3 contains 16 residues. V gave up 4 bases and J gave up 4 bases, with 17 bases separating them. In DNA form, the CDR3 reads TGTGCCAGCAGCCTCCTAAGTAGGACACCTTACAATGAGCAGTTCTTC. Its protein is CASSLLSRTPYNEQFF.

The J gene is TRBJ2-7, the V gene TRBV6-5; D possibly corresponds to TRBD1 (6 bases). Germline V lookup: CDR1 MNHEY, CDR2 SVGAGI. Between the trimmed V and J ends, which lost 0 bases and 7 bases, there was a span of 13 bases. The CDR3 is 14 amino acids. The CDR3 loop reads CASSYSGQPGEQYF. The CDR3 bases are TGTGCCAGCAGTTACTCCGGACAGCCCGGTGAGCAGTACTTC.

V gene TRBV29-1 combines with J gene TRBJ2-3, with 8 positions matching TRBD2. CDR1 is SQVTM and CDR2 is ANQGSEA in the germline V gene. Trimming at V came to 2 bases and at J to 9 bases, leaving 4 bases not matched to a gene. This CDR3 comprises 12 residues. CDR3 sequence (DNA): TGCAGCGTTGAAAAGCCGGGGGGGACGCAGTATTTT. Its protein product is CSVEKPGGTQYF.

The chain recombines TRBV7-9 with TRBJ1-4; D is unclear. Trimming removed 1 base at V and 4 bases at J, with 4 bases between. From germline, CDR1 is SEHNR and CDR2 FQNEAQ (reference sequence). CDR3 length: 13 residues. CDR3 coding DNA: TGTGCCAGCAGCTTAGGTTATAATGAAAAACTGTTTTTT. Protein sequence: CASSLGYNEKLFF.

This rearrangement joins TRBV28 to TRBJ1-3; weak D call: TRBD1 (6 bases). Trimming removed 5 bases at V and 0 bases at J, with 11 bases between. The germline V gene encodes CDR1 MDHEN and CDR2 SYDVKM. CDR3 size: 15 residues. For the CDR3, the DNA is TGTGCCAGCAGTCTCTCACAGGGCTCTGGAAACACCATATATTTT. It specifies CASSLSQGSGNTIYF.

The chain is built from TRBV11-3 and TRBJ2-1; 11 positions match TRBD2. The CDR3 contains 15 residues. The V gene end was trimmed by 0 bases and the J gene end by 12 bases; junction bases not matched to a gene: 7. Germline V gives CDR1 SGHNT, CDR2 YENEEA. CDR3 nucleotides: TGTGCCAGCAGCTTAGATGGTAGCGGGGGGGCTCGGCAGTTCTTC. Amino acids: CASSLDGSGGARQFF.

The chain combines TRBV10-3 with TRBJ2-7; D perhaps matches TRBD2 (6 bases). Trimming removed 7 bases from V and 0 bases from J, with 16 bases in between. This CDR3 region has 15 residues. Germline V gene lookup returns CDR1 ENHRY and CDR2 SYGVKD. The CDR3 region is CAIKRDSPSSYEQYF. The DNA of the CDR3 is TGTGCCATCAAACGGGACTCTCCGAGCTCCTACGAGCAGTACTTC.